Below, 32 T cell receptor beta chains from the same sample are listed, as sequenced in a study of blood T cell repertoires in COVID-19. The assay was immunoSEQ multiplex PCR, and TCRdb's table has in-frame clones only and misses some. The sample comprises around 130,000 clones, 82% of which are singletons, and about 12% rests with the top ten. The sample was peripheral blood. The receptors shown here come from a human donor in a cohort sampled during active COVID-19.

The chain combines TRBV10-3 with TRBJ2-7; possible D gene TRBD2, 7 bases. V was pared by 4 bases and J by 7 bases, with 35 bases between. The CDR3 is made up of 20 amino acids. CDR1 is ENHRY and CDR2 is SYGVKD in the germline V gene. CDR3 nucleotides: TGTGCCATCAGTGGGGAGGGGGGCACGAGCCCCCGCGGGGGCCCCCGGGAGCAGTACTTC. Protein sequence: CAISGEGGTSPRGGPREQYF.

The chain links TRBV7-9 to TRBJ2-5, with 13 bases fitting TRBD2. This CDR3 spans 17 amino acids. Trimming took 5 bases from V and 3 from J; bases not matched to a gene: 9. The germline CDR1 and CDR2 sequences are SEHNR and FQNEAQ (reference sequence). The CDR3 spells CASSLTSGGKVEETQYF. The CDR3 DNA reads as TGTGCCAGCAGCCTGACTAGCGGGGGGAAGGTCGAAGAGACCCAGTACTTC.

The chain carries TRBV6-6 and TRBJ2-2, with a weak D call TRBD1 (6 bases). Trimming cost V 5 bases and J 6 bases, with 10 bases left between them. The CDR3 consists of 13 residues. The germline V gene encodes CDR1 MNHNY and CDR2 SVGAGI (reference sequence). The CDR3 is CASSPGVPGELFF. The CDR3 region has the DNA TGTGCCAGCAGTCCAGGGGTTCCCGGGGAGCTGTTTTTT.

The rearrangement joins TRBV18 to TRBJ1-2; D remains unclear. This CDR3 comprises 17 residues. Trimming left V 3 bases short and J 0 bases short, with 17 bases between. Germline-derived CDR1 and CDR2 are KGHSH and LQKENI. CDR3 region: CASSPTAGSWANYGYTF. CDR3 DNA: TGTGCCAGCTCACCCACGGCAGGATCGTGGGCTAACTATGGCTACACCTTC.

This chain's CDR3 is CASSVDAGGSSTDTQYF. Written as DNA, the CDR3 is TGTGCCAGCAGCGTAGACGCAGGGGGCAGTAGCACAGATACGCAGTATTTT. This sequence joins TRBV9 and TRBJ2-3, with 8 bases lining up with TRBD1. Trimming took 0 bases from V and 0 from J; bases not matched to a gene: 6. Germline V gives CDR1 SGDLS, CDR2 YYNGEE. This CDR3 has 17 residues.

CDR3 sequence (DNA): TGTGCCAGCACAGACAGGGACACCGGGGAGCTGTTTTTT. It translates to CASTDRDTGELFF. The rearrangement uses TRBV11-1 and TRBJ2-2; 7 nucleotides line up with TRBD1. The germline CDR1 and CDR2 sequences are SGHAT and FQDESV (reference sequence). The length of the CDR3 is 13 residues. With 7 bases clipped from V and 3 bases from J, the junction kept 2 bases outside the gene matches.

V is TRBV12-5 and J is TRBJ2-3; 8 bases align to TRBD2. Germline V gene sequence: CDR1 LGHNT, CDR2 FRNRAP. The V gene end was trimmed by 0 bases and the J gene end by 6 bases; junction bases not matched to a gene: 8. The CDR3 covers 16 residues. In nucleotides, the CDR3 is TGTGCTAGTGGTTTGGTACTACGGGGGGGCGGGGATACGCAGTATTTT. Translating gives CASGLVLRGGGDTQYF.

The J gene is TRBJ2-2, the V gene TRBV9; 9 bases agree with TRBD2. CDR3 length: 16 amino acids. Germline CDR1 SGDLS, CDR2 YYNGEE. J lost 7 bases, V lost 3 bases, and 10 bases had no gene match. The CDR3 is CASSAKLAGWDGELFF. The CDR3 region has the DNA TGTGCCAGCAGCGCCAAGCTAGCGGGGTGGGACGGGGAGCTGTTTTTT. The full variable domain, rest sourced from reference TRBV9 and TRBJ2-2, is DSGVTQTPKHLITATGQRVTLRCSPRSGDLSVYWYQQSLDQGLQFLIQYYNGEERAKGNILERFSAQQFPDLHSELNLSSLELGDSALYFCASSAKLAGWDGELFFGEGSRLTVL.

J is TRBJ2-3 and V is TRBV6-1; tentatively, D is TRBD1 (5 bases). Trimming removed 4 bases from V and 5 bases from J, with 19 bases in between. Germline loops: CDR1 MNHNS, CDR2 SASEGT. The CDR3 consists of 16 residues. The CDR3 loop reads CASSGMGRGVGDTQYF. The CDR3 nucleotides read TGTGCCAGCAGTGGGATGGGAAGGGGCGTGGGAGATACGCAGTATTTT.

The chain joins TRBV24-1 to TRBJ2-5; D perhaps matches TRBD1 (6 bases). Between the trimmed V and J ends, which lost 3 bases and 1 base, there was a span of 14 bases. The length of the CDR3 is 16 residues. The germline CDR1 and CDR2 sequences are KGHDR and SFDVKD. CDR3 amino acids: CATSDAGQGSQETQYF. The CDR3 coding sequence is TGTGCCACCAGTGATGCGGGCCAGGGGTCCCAAGAGACCCAGTACTTC.

The chain joins TRBV7-2 to TRBJ2-3; 14 bases line up with TRBD2. This CDR3 has 17 amino acids. V dropped 4 bases and J dropped 0; count of bases not matched to a gene: 3. Germline V CDR1 and CDR2: SGHTA, FQGNSA. CDR3: CASSSGLAGGSTDTQYF. The CDR3 nucleotides read TGTGCCAGCAGCTCTGGACTAGCGGGGGGAAGCACAGATACGCAGTATTTT.

The rearrangement links TRBV29-1 to TRBJ2-7, with 7 positions matching TRBD1. The ends lost 2 bases at V and 1 base at J; junction bases unmatched: 2. CDR1 is SQVTM, CDR2 ANQGSEA, per germline. The CDR3 length is 13 residues. Here the CDR3 DNA reads TGCAGCGTTGAAACACAGGGGTCCTACGAGCAGTACTTC. Protein: CSVETQGSYEQYF.

This clone was counted only a few times. The V call is TRBV11-2, the J call TRBJ1-5, with D perhaps matching TRBD1 (5 bases). Germline lookup yields CDR1 SGHAT and CDR2 FQNNGV. The V gene lost 2 bases and the J gene lost 1 base, with 15 bases spanning the gap. This CDR3 spans 17 amino acids. As DNA, the CDR3 is TGTGCCAGCAGCTTATCGATGGACACAGAAAGCAATCAGCCCCAGCATTTT. It specifies CASSLSMDTESNQPQHF.

V gene TRBV6-6 combines with J gene TRBJ2-7, with TRBD1 identical over 12 bases. CDR1 is MNHNY and CDR2 is SVGAGI in the germline V gene (reference sequence). This CDR3 comprises 17 residues. V shed 5 bases and J 7 bases; nucleotides not matched to a gene: 15. The CDR3 nucleotides are TGTGCCAGCAGTCCCACCGCCGCGGGACAGGGGGCAGGGGAGCAGTACTTC. It codes for CASSPTAAGQGAGEQYF.

V is TRBV28 and J is TRBJ1-6, with TRBD1 as a possible D gene (6 bases). The CDR3 loop spans 15 amino acids. Germline lookup yields CDR1 MDHEN and CDR2 SYDVKM. Trimming left V 3 bases short and J 10 bases short, with 16 bases between. CDR3 loop: CASSLGPGHRSPLHF. DNA of the CDR3: TGTGCCAGCAGTTTGGGCCCGGGACACCGATCACCCCTCCACTTT. Full variable domain (remainder filled in from reference TRBV28 and TRBJ1-6): DVKVTQSSRYLVKRTGEKVFLECVQDMDHENMFWYRQDPGLGLRLIYFSYDVKMKEKGDIPEGYSVSREKKERFSLILESASTNQTSMYLCASSLGPGHRSPLHFGNGTRLTVT.

The V call is TRBV3-1 (or the pseudogene TRBV3-2), the J call TRBJ2-3; D is undetermined. Deletions cut 5 bases from V and 5 bases from J, with 20 bases between. This CDR3 has 16 residues. The V gene's germline CDR1 is LGHDT and CDR2 YNNKEL (reference sequence). The CDR3 sequence is CASSSSGSWVGDTQYF. For the CDR3, the DNA is TGTGCCAGCAGCTCTTCGGGTAGCTGGGTCGGAGATACGCAGTATTTT.

CDR3 sequence: CASSLLGVGEKLFF. CDR3 DNA sequence: TGTGCCAGCAGCTTGTTAGGGGTGGGTGAAAAACTGTTTTTT. The V gene is TRBV5-6, the J gene TRBJ1-4, with D perhaps matching TRBD1 (5 bases). This CDR3 region has 14 residues. Germline loops: CDR1 SGHDT, CDR2 YYEEEE. Deletions cut 1 base from V and 7 bases from J, with 11 bases between.

There are a few counts of this clone. The chain couples TRBV7-6 to TRBJ2-7; D may be TRBD2 (6 bases). V lost 5 bases, J lost 3 bases, and 11 bases lay in between. The CDR3 consists of 13 residues. CDR1 and CDR2 from the germline V gene are SGHVS and FNYEAQ. The CDR3 sequence: CASSATRDYEQYF. The CDR3 DNA is TGTGCCAGCAGCGCGACTAGGGACTACGAGCAGTACTTC.

This clone has a single count. V gene TRBV6-4 combines with J gene TRBJ1-2; D gene uncertain. There are 13 residues in the CDR3. Germline CDR1 reads MRHNA; CDR2 reads SNTAGT. Trimming removed 6 bases at V and 8 bases at J, with 16 bases between. The CDR3 reads CASRNLAGGGYTF. In nucleotides, the CDR3 is TGTGCCAGCAGAAACCTAGCCGGAGGAGGCTACACCTTC.

The chain carries TRBV19 and TRBJ2-3, with TRBD2 identical over 8 bases. The CDR3 contains 15 residues. V was pared by 7 bases and J by 6 bases, with 12 bases of the junction left unmatched. Germline V gene lookup returns CDR1 LNHDA and CDR2 SQIVND (reference sequence). The CDR3 nucleotides read TGTGCCAGTAAGGGCGGAGCGGGGGCCACGGATACGCAGTATTTT. Its protein is CASKGGAGATDTQYF.

Notes on this clone: The sample carries other DNA sequences with the same CDR3. The V and J genes are TRBV18 and TRBJ1-1; 7 bases map to TRBD1. The CDR3 covers 15 residues. Trimming cost V 0 bases and J 1 base; bases outside gene matches: 2. CDR1 and CDR2 from the germline V gene are KGHSH and LQKENI. The CDR3 sequence: CASSPPTGANTEAFF. The CDR3, as DNA: TGTGCCAGCTCACCACCTACAGGGGCGAACACTGAAGCTTTCTTT. The variable domain in full, completed from reference TRBV18 and TRBJ1-1, reads NAGVMQNPRHLVRRRGQEARLRCSPMKGHSHVYWYRQLPEEGLKFMVYLQKENIIDESGMPKERFSAEFPKEGPSILRIQQVVRGDSAAYFCASSPPTGANTEAFFGQGTRLTVV.

The chain carries TRBV6-6 and TRBJ2-3; 8 bases align to TRBD1. Germline CDR1 reads MNHNY; CDR2 reads SVGAGI (reference sequence). Trimming took 6 bases from V and 1 from J; bases not matched to a gene: 9. The CDR3 runs to 16 residues. CDR3 loop: CASSPKDRAGTDTQYF. In DNA, the CDR3 is TGTGCCAGCAGCCCCAAGGACAGGGCAGGCACAGATACGCAGTATTTT.

The rearrangement joins TRBV10-3 to TRBJ2-7; 12 nucleotides agree with TRBD2. The germline V gene encodes CDR1 ENHRY and CDR2 SYGVKD. With 1 base clipped from V and 0 bases from J, the junction kept 4 bases outside the gene matches. There are 17 residues in the CDR3. The CDR3: CAISEFPTSGGSYEQYF. CDR3 sequence (DNA): TGTGCCATCAGTGAGTTCCCGACTAGCGGGGGCTCCTACGAGCAGTACTTC.

The V and J genes are TRBV3-1 (or the pseudogene TRBV3-2) and TRBJ2-1; TRBD2 aligns across 13 bases. This CDR3 comprises 15 residues. The trim removed 5 bases at V and 9 bases at J, leaving 7 bases unmatched. Germline V gene data show CDR1 as LGHDT and CDR2 as YNNKEL (reference sequence). Here the CDR3 DNA reads TGTGCCAGCAGCGGACTAGCGGGGGAGACCAGTGAGCAGTTCTTC. It is translated as CASSGLAGETSEQFF.

The V and J genes are TRBV7-2 and TRBJ2-1; 16 nucleotides line up with TRBD2. V shed 6 bases and J 10 bases; nucleotides not matched to a gene: 9. Looked up from germline, CDR1 is SGHTA and CDR2 is FQGNSA. The length of the CDR3 is 16 residues. CDR3 residues: CASSPGTSGGAAEQFF. DNA for the CDR3: TGTGCCAGCAGTCCCGGGACTAGCGGGGGGGCAGCCGAGCAGTTCTTC.

V and J are TRBV28 and TRBJ2-7, with TRBD1 identical over 11 bases. Germline assignment: CDR1 MDHEN and CDR2 SYDVKM. With 3 bases clipped from V and 1 base from J, the junction kept 5 bases outside the gene matches. This CDR3 has 16 residues. In DNA form, the CDR3 reads TGTGCCAGCAGTTTTTCGGGGACAGGGGGATCCTACGAGCAGTACTTC. As protein: CASSFSGTGGSYEQYF.

J is TRBJ1-1 and V is TRBV6-6, with D unresolved. There are 13 residues in the CDR3. Trimming left V 3 bases short and J 0 bases short, with 5 bases between. Germline V gene lookup returns CDR1 MNHNY and CDR2 SVGAGI (reference sequence). This chain's CDR3 is CASSYQMNTEAFF. The CDR3 nucleotides read TGTGCCAGCAGTTATCAAATGAACACTGAAGCTTTCTTT.

This clone has a handful of counts. V usage is TRBV18 and J usage is TRBJ1-2; no reliable D call. Trimming cost V 3 bases and J 0 bases, with 5 bases left between them. Germline V gene data show CDR1 as KGHSH and CDR2 as LQKENI. This CDR3 spans 13 amino acids. CDR3 residues: CASSPESNYGYTF. The CDR3 bases are TGTGCCAGCTCACCTGAGTCTAACTATGGCTACACCTTC.

The J gene is TRBJ2-7, the V gene TRBV6-5, with 8 nucleotides matching TRBD2. Trimming at V came to 6 bases and at J to 2 bases, leaving 6 bases not matched to a gene. From germline, CDR1 is MNHEY and CDR2 SVGAGI. The CDR3 totals 14 residues. The CDR3 DNA follows: TGTGCCAGCAGGACTTGGCGGGGGGCCTACGAGCAGTACTTC. Its protein product is CASRTWRGAYEQYF.

V usage is TRBV5-1 and J usage is TRBJ2-3; TRBD1 aligns across 9 bases. The trim removed 3 bases at V and 4 bases at J, leaving 3 bases unmatched. CDR3 length: 14 residues. The V gene's germline CDR1 is SGHRS and CDR2 YFSETQ. The CDR3 protein is CASSSGQGADTQYF. The CDR3 bases are TGCGCCAGCAGCTCGGGACAGGGAGCAGATACGCAGTATTTT.

This chain connects TRBV5-6 to TRBJ1-2; 7 bases fit TRBD1. This CDR3 spans 13 amino acids. The V gene's germline CDR1 is SGHDT and CDR2 YYEEEE. V was clipped by 4 bases and J by 8 bases; unmatched bases: 8. The CDR3 sequence is CASSITGTEGYTF. CDR3 DNA sequence: TGTGCCAGCAGCATTACCGGGACAGAGGGCTACACCTTC.

The rearrangement links TRBV5-6 to TRBJ2-3; 7 positions match TRBD1. V was pared by 4 bases and J by 3 bases, with 2 bases of the junction left unmatched. This CDR3 comprises 13 residues. The germline V gene encodes CDR1 SGHDT and CDR2 YYEEEE. The CDR3 sequence: CASSRDRTDTQYF. In DNA, the CDR3 is TGTGCCAGCAGCCGGGACAGAACAGATACGCAGTATTTT.